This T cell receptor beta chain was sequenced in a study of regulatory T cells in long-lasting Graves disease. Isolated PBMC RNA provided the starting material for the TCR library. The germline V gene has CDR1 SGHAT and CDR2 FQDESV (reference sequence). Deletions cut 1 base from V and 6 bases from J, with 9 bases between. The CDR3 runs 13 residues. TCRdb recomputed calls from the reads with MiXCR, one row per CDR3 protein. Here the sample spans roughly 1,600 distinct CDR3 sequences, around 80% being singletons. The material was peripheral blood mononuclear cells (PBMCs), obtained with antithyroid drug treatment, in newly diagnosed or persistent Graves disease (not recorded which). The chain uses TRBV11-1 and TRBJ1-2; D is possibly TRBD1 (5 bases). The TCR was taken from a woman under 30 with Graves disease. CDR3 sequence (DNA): TGTGCCAGCAGCTTAGGCGGGACGGATGGCTACACCTTC. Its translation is CASSLGGTDGYTF.